This TCR beta chain was observed in a study of shared clonotypes between healthy human individuals. About this clone: The antigen is undetermined.

CDR1 and CDR2 (germline): GTSNPN, SVGIG (reference sequence). The V gene lost 2 bases and the J gene lost 4 bases, with 13 bases spanning the gap. This CDR3 has 14 residues. Sequenced by immunoSEQ multiplex PCR; TCRdb stores in-frame clones only, minus some. Of around 750,000 clones in the sample, approximately 74% are singletons; the top ten hold less than 2%. Whole-study results and caveats: Estimated richness values were generally larger in naive subsets than in memory subsets.

Sequencing was performed on memory CD4+ T cells sorted from blood. Indicated subset: CD45RA-negative fraction. The chain uses TRBV30 and TRBJ2-3, with D perhaps TRBD2 (6 bases). This sequence was found in a woman aged 30 to 39 in good health. The CDR3: CAWSRTGGADTQYF. The CDR3 DNA reads TGTGCCTGGAGTCGGACCGGAGGGGCAGATACGCAGTATTTT.